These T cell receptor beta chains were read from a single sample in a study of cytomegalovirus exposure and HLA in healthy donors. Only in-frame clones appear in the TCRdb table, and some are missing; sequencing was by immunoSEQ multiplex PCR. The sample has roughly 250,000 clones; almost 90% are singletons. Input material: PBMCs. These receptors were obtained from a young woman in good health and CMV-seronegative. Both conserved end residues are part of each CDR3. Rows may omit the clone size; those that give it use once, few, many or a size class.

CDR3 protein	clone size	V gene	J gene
CASRDRFGALDTQYF	-	TRBV2	TRBJ2-3
CASSQSDRVANIQYF	-	TRBV4-1	TRBJ2-4
CASSLEAGMRIQPQHF	-	TRBV7-6	TRBJ1-5
CASSSLPRGQWDEQFF	-	TRBV7-2	TRBJ2-1
CATSSERTVLSTDTQYF	-	TRBV15	TRBJ2-3
CAWGDRSYEQYF	-	TRBV30	TRBJ2-7
CASSPPWGGTEAFF	-	TRBV28	TRBJ1-1
CSTYSPLLDEQYF	few	TRBV29-1	TRBJ2-7
CASRQTGGDTEAFF	-	TRBV28	TRBJ1-1
CASSFLGAGAFF	-	TRBV28	TRBJ1-1
CASSPGGTGVAFF	-	TRBV5-4	TRBJ1-1
CASSIRAAPGTAYEQYF	-	TRBV19	TRBJ2-7
CASLPGQGTNEKLFF	-	TRBV5-1	TRBJ1-4
CASSTGQGKSPLHF	-	TRBV14	TRBJ1-6
CASSSGQGDKYGYTF	-	TRBV28	TRBJ1-2
CASSQTGTSGYNEQFF	-	TRBV7-2	TRBJ2-1
CASDRELSGNTIYF	-	TRBV30	TRBJ1-3
CASSLVRGPYSNQPQHF	few	TRBV7-9	TRBJ1-5
CASSFTLRTGDGTEAFF	-	TRBV5-1	TRBJ1-1
CASSEWAGREKLFF	-	TRBV2	TRBJ1-4
CASTVGHNQPQHF	few	TRBV19	TRBJ1-5
CASSLQGGDQPQHF	-	TRBV5-1	TRBJ1-5
CASSLGTSRDNEQFF	-	TRBV7-9	TRBJ2-1
CAIPGGVGYTF	-	TRBV28	TRBJ1-2
CASSVGTSGGAGTGELFF	-	TRBV9	TRBJ2-2
CASLSVPGQEAFF	-	TRBV6-1	TRBJ1-1
CASSKETEDRAPRNYGYTF	-	TRBV21-1	TRBJ1-2
CASSQAQGAGGYTF	-	TRBV4-1	TRBJ1-2
CASSRTGVTEAFF	-	TRBV5-1	TRBJ1-1
CASSFRRTGELFF	-	TRBV28	TRBJ2-2
CASSQIGRGITDTQYF	-	TRBV4-1	TRBJ2-3
CASSLGTGGLSGELFF	-	TRBV7-6	TRBJ2-2
CASIKQALLNTEAFF	-	TRBV6-1	TRBJ1-1